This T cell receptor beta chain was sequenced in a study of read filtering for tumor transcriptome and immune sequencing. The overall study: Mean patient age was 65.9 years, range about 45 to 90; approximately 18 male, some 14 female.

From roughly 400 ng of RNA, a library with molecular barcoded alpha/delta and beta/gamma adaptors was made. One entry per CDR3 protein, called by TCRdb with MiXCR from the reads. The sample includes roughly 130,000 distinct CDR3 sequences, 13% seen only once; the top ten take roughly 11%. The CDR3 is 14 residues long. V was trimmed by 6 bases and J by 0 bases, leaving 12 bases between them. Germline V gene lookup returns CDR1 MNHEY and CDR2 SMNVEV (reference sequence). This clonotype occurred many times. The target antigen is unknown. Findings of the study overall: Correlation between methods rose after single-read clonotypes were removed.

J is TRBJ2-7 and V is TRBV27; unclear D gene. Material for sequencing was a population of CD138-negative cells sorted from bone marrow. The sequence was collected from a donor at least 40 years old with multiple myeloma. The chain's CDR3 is CASSLDVSSYEQYF. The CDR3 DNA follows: TGTGCCAGCAGCCTTGATGTTAGCTCCTACGAGCAGTACTTC.